The 11 T cell receptor beta chains reported below all come from one sample, sequenced in a study of long-term antiretroviral therapy in people with HIV. The assay, immunoSEQ v3.0, was run at survey level. Only in-frame clones appear in the TCRdb table, and some are missing; sequencing was by immunoSEQ multiplex PCR. The data show 15,000 to 20,000 clones, roughly four fifths seen once. Material: unsorted PBMCs, obtained 0.3 years before starting antiretroviral therapy. Receptors originate from a man aged 50-59 years with HIV.

This clone occurred once. This chain links TRBV5-1 with TRBJ1-1; D may be TRBD1 (6 bases). The germline V gene has CDR1 SGHRS and CDR2 YFSETQ. This CDR3 spans 15 amino acids. The V end lost 2 bases, the J end lost 1 base, and 12 bases lay between the germline ends. CDR3 coding DNA: TGCGCCAGCAGCTTTCTCGGGGGCGGGAACACTGAAGCTTTCTTT. Protein product: CASSFLGGGNTEAFF.

The chain couples TRBV6-6 to TRBJ2-7; D ambiguous. The CDR3 consists of 14 residues. Per the germline V gene, CDR1 is MNHNY and CDR2 is SVGAGI (reference sequence). V lost 0 bases and J lost 6, with 12 bases in between. CDR3 residues: CASSYSSAASEQYF. CDR3 DNA sequence: TGTGCCAGCAGTTACTCGAGCGCAGCGAGCGAGCAGTACTTC.

This clone has only a few counts. The rearrangement links TRBV6-1 to TRBJ1-4, with 9 bases lining up with TRBD1. This CDR3 comprises 15 residues. Germline V gene lookup returns CDR1 MNHNS and CDR2 SASEGT. V gave up 4 bases and J gave up 6 bases; unmatched junction bases: 6. CDR3 DNA: TGTGCCAGCAGTGTCTGGACAGGGGAAGATGAAAAACTGTTTTTT. Amino acid sequence: CASSVWTGEDEKLFF.

This chain links TRBV6-6 with TRBJ1-1; no clear D. The V gene lost 6 bases and the J gene lost 10 bases, with 18 bases spanning the gap. The CDR3 loop spans 13 amino acids. Germline CDR1 and CDR2: MNHNY and SVGAGI (reference sequence). In nucleotides, the CDR3 is TGTGCCAGCAGCCGATTGGAGAGGCTCTTAGCTTTCTTT. It codes for CASSRLERLLAFF.

The rearrangement uses TRBV11-2 and TRBJ1-2; D is ambiguous. Germline V gene sequence: CDR1 SGHAT, CDR2 FQNNGV. This CDR3 has 15 amino acids. V lost 2 bases and J 0 bases, leaving 10 bases between the germline ends. The DNA of the CDR3 is TGTGCCAGCAGCTTATTTGTCGGCACTAACTATGGCTACACCTTC. Its protein product is CASSLFVGTNYGYTF.

This clone was detected once. The V and J genes are TRBV28 and TRBJ2-7; 11 bases match TRBD2. V shed 2 bases, J shed 3 bases, and the junction held 6 bases outside the gene matches. The germline gives CDR1 MDHEN, CDR2 SYDVKM. The CDR3 spans 16 residues. CDR3 in DNA: TGTGCCAGCAGTTTACCACTAGCGGGAGCCCTCTACGAGCAGTACTTC. Its translation is CASSLPLAGALYEQYF.

The V call is TRBV5-1, the J call TRBJ2-7; 8 positions agree with TRBD1. Germline CDR1 is SGHRS and CDR2 is YFSETQ. This CDR3 comprises 14 residues. V trimming: 1 base; J trimming: 4 bases; junction bases outside the gene matches: 4. This CDR3 reads CASSLRQGAYEQYF. Here the CDR3 DNA reads TGCGCCAGCAGCTTGAGGCAGGGGGCTTACGAGCAGTACTTC. Filled out from reference TRBV5-1 and TRBJ2-7, the complete variable domain reads KAGVTQTPRYLIKTRGQQVTLSCSPISGHRSVSWYQQTPGQGLQFLFEYFSETQRNKGNFPGRFSGRQFSNSRSEMNVSTLELGDSALYLCASSLRQGAYEQYFGPGTRLTVT.

This sequence joins TRBV28 and TRBJ2-1; 9 positions match TRBD1. Germline V gene lookup returns CDR1 MDHEN and CDR2 SYDVKM. The length of the CDR3 is 13 residues. Unmatched junction bases numbered 0, after V lost 3 bases and J lost 6 bases. Here the CDR3 DNA reads TGTGCCAGCAGTTTGACAGGGGGCAATGAGCAGTTCTTC. Translation: CASSLTGGNEQFF.

The chain has TRBV19 and TRBJ1-3, with a tentative D call TRBD1 (6 bases). V was cut by 9 bases and J by 0 bases, with 9 bases left in between. The CDR3 consists of 13 residues. Germline V gene sequence: CDR1 LNHDA, CDR2 SQIVND (reference sequence). The CDR3 region is CASRGLSGNTIYF. The CDR3 nucleotides are TGTGCCAGCAGGGGCCTCTCTGGAAACACCATATATTTT.

The chain recombines TRBV7-2 with TRBJ2-7; D remains unclear. This CDR3 has 11 amino acids. The germline gives CDR1 SGHTA, CDR2 FQGNSA. Between the trimmed V and J ends, which lost 2 bases and 4 bases, there was a span of 3 bases. CDR3 residues: CASSLTYEQYF. CDR3 DNA sequence: TGTGCCAGCAGCTTAACGTACGAGCAGTACTTC.

The rearrangement links TRBV28 to TRBJ1-1, with D possibly being TRBD1 (5 bases). Germline V CDR1 and CDR2: MDHEN, SYDVKM. Trimming removed 8 bases from V and 5 bases from J, with 15 bases in between. The CDR3 has 13 amino acids. The DNA for the CDR3 is TGTGCCAGCTGTACCCCCTGGGGGACTGAAGCTTTCTTT. Residues: CASCTPWGTEAFF.